This T cell receptor (beta chain) came from a study of T cell clonality in common variable immunodeficiency (dated by TCRdb to between 2014 and 2017). Results the study describes overall, beyond this receptor: Fewer TCRbeta clones were shared among CVID subjects than among healthy controls (p < 0.0001). CVID TCRbeta sequences reportedly showed fewer deletions and N-nucleotide insertions and lacked highly modified clones with 13 or more V deletions. Patient heterogeneity within the CVID cohort put limits on correlating repertoire features with clinical complications. The authors noted that sequencing repertoires of T cell subpopulations would be needed to clarify what caused the increased clonality in CVID. Compared with healthy controls, CVID subjects showed increased TCRbeta clonality (t-test p = 0.018), a feature most characteristic of about a third of subjects. Even though DNA input was equal, the average per sample came to approximately 74,000 unique sequences for controls compared with roughly 30,000 for CVID samples.

CVID samples and control samples contributed equivalent amounts of genomic DNA as sequencing input. For every sample, a 60 bp segment covering the rearranged TCRbeta CDR3 region was amplified and then sequenced. The immunoSEQ assay, a bias-corrected multiplex PCR combined with high-throughput sequencing, was used for TCRbeta amplification. As for the original processing: Every unique nucleotide sequence was considered a clone and was annotated with V, D and J genes, copy number and frequency. Sequences were labeled productive if in frame, and non-productive if out of frame or containing stop codons. As previously described, Shannon's entropy was used to calculate clonality. The predicted amino acid sequences of productive clones were used to derive the mean CDR3 Kyte-Doolittle hydropathy. Scaled V gene usage was hierarchically clustered using Manhattan distance and complete linkage with the R hclust function. Sharing of clones by CDR3 amino acid sequence was evaluated by resampling 12 repertoires per group over 100 rounds. The repertoires were screened for more than 55 published EBV-specific TCRbeta sequences and approximately 240 published CMV-specific TCRbeta sequences. After a couple of CVID samples that produced fewer than 10,000 sequences were dropped from the analysis, 35 to 50 CVID repertoires remained. In its TCRdb copy, this immuneACCESS table keeps in-frame sequences only and misses some clones. Where compared with another copy, unresolved V genes explain less than half of these, and the others have no known cause. V and J calls and clone size are copied from that table; D and trimming were computed from the DNA. The table for this sample lists about 64,000 clones, none of them counted only once. The top ten hold 1.7% of the sample.

This clone was found many times. The antigen it recognizes is unknown. The CDR3 extends 3 residues past the end of the read, so its final part is completed from the germline J gene. From the cysteine through the phenylalanine, the CDR3 covers 14 amino acids. The DNA has 33 bases, all within the CDR3, and is read from base 1. Relative to germline, V is missing 4 bases and J is missing 9 bases, with 11 bases of the junction outside any gene match. CDR1 DFQATT and CDR2 SNEGSKA are derived from the germline V gene (reference sequence). Most of the CVID patients and most of the healthy controls were of Caucasian heritage. Heparinized peripheral whole blood samples of about 5 to 8 ml were collected from each donor. Genomic DNA from adults with common variable immune deficiency (CVID) and from healthy adult controls was used for sequencing of TCRbeta CDR3 repertoires. The control group was made up of approximately 22 healthy adult volunteers (about ten male and roughly 12 female) whose ages ranged from 23 to 66 years, with a mean age of approximately 34. To isolate peripheral blood mononuclear cells, diluted blood was subjected to density centrifugation over Hypaque 1077 or Ficoll-Paque. Genomic DNA was extracted from unsorted mononuclear cells by Qiagen column purification or by a centrifugation-based method.

The sequence joins TRBV20-1 to TRBJ2-1; 8 central nucleotides agree with TRBD1. The TCR was taken from a person aged 18-70 years in good health. The specimen was peripheral blood mononuclear cells. The CDR3 DNA, read in part, is TGCAGTGCTAATGAGGACAGGGTCGGGGGTGAG. It codes for CSANEDRVGGE. The CDR3 in full is CSANEDRVGGEQFF.